One and the same sample provided the 30 T cell receptor beta chains below, sequenced in a study of identical twins. Using its own MiXCR run on the 5' RACE reads, TCRdb lists one record per CDR3 protein. Among about 480,000 distinct CDR3 sequences listed, around 14% were seen once. This sample was shared with a second study, whose subject was yellow fever vaccine responses in identical twins.

Source material: CD4+ T cells sorted from blood. The source is a woman aged 18 to 35 in good health.

As regards this clonotype: A read error is possible here, since a much larger clone lies one base away. The CDR3 sequence: CAKTVINRFNDQFF. The CDR3 DNA follows: TGCGCCAAGACGGTTATAAACAGATTCAATGATCAGTTCTTC. The chain joins TRBV5-1 to TRBJ2-1; D not resolved. CDR3 length: 14 amino acids. Germline values: CDR1 SGHRS, CDR2 YFSETQ.

Comment on this clonotype: The junction does not match germline at one end; this may be a read error. The rearrangement links TRBV7-8 to TRBJ2-5; 7 nucleotides align to TRBD2. Germline CDR1 SGHVS, CDR2 FQNEAQ. This CDR3 has 14 amino acids. The CDR3 loop reads CASSSLAAQGTQYF. The DNA for the CDR3 is TGTGCCAGCAGTTCCCTAGCGGCCCAAGGGACCCAGTACTTC. The full variable domain, rest sourced from reference TRBV7-8 and TRBJ2-5, is GAGVSQSPRYKVAKRGQDVALRCDPISGHVSLFWYQQALGQGPEFLTYFQNEAQLDKSGLPSDRFFAERPEGSVSTLKIQRTQQEDSAVYLCASSSLAAQGTQYFGPGTRLLVL.

This clonotype has ten or more counts. The chain links TRBV29-1 to TRBJ2-7, with D possibly being TRBD1 (6 bases). This CDR3 is built from 12 residues. In germline, CDR1 is SQVTM, CDR2 ANQGSEA. The V end lost 5 bases, the J end lost 5 bases, and 13 bases lay between the germline ends. The CDR3 loop reads CSVLRGVNEQYF. The CDR3 region has the DNA TGCAGCGTTCTCAGGGGTGTAAACGAGCAGTACTTC.

This clonotype was counted a few times. The rearrangement links TRBV27 to TRBJ2-7; a weak D match, TRBD2 (6 bases). Trimming stripped 6 bases from V and 0 bases from J, with 12 bases between. Germline V gene lookup returns CDR1 MNHEY and CDR2 SMNVEV (reference sequence). The CDR3 contains 14 residues. Here the CDR3 DNA reads TGTGCCAGCAGAGGGATAGCGGACTCCTACGAGCAGTACTTC. It yields the protein CASRGIADSYEQYF.

This clonotype was counted between two and nine times. This rearrangement joins TRBV6-1 to TRBJ1-6, with D uncertain. V was shortened by 5 bases and J by 0 bases, with 11 bases between the two germline ends. This CDR3 has 16 amino acids. CDR1 is MNHNS, CDR2 SASEGT, per germline. The CDR3 spells CASSLRPSSYNSPLHF. CDR3 sequence (DNA): TGTGCCAGCAGTCTGAGACCGAGCTCCTATAATTCACCCCTCCACTTT.

The genes are TRBV3-1 and TRBJ1-4, with D tentatively TRBD1 (6 bases). Trimming shortened V by 3 bases and J by 5 bases, and 10 bases separated the two germline ends. CDR1 and CDR2 (germline): LGHDT, YNNKEL (reference sequence). CDR3 length equals 14 residues. The CDR3 DNA is TGTGCCAGCAGCCAGAGGACAGAGAATGAAAAACTGTTTTTT. It encodes CASSQRTENEKLFF.

The gene calls are TRBV27 and TRBJ2-1; 10 nucleotides match TRBD1. The CDR3 contains 15 residues. J lost 7 bases, V lost 7 bases, and 10 bases had no gene match. The germline V gene encodes CDR1 MNHEY and CDR2 SMNVEV (reference sequence). The CDR3 region has the DNA TGTGCCAGCACCACGCCGGGACAGGGGATGAATGAGCAGTTCTTC. It yields the protein CASTTPGQGMNEQFF.

CDR3 in DNA: TGTGCCAGCAGCTACGGACAGGGTCATCAGCCCCAGCATTTT. Translating gives CASSYGQGHQPQHF. The V gene is TRBV5-8, the J gene TRBJ1-5; 8 bases map to TRBD1. The CDR3 is made up of 14 amino acids. In germline, CDR1 is SGHTS, CDR2 YDEGEE. The V segment lost 3 bases and the J segment 5 bases; nucleotides outside the gene matches: 4.

This clonotype was seen more than once but under ten times. This sequence joins TRBV10-2 and TRBJ1-1; 10 bases fit TRBD1. V shed 6 bases, J shed 4 bases, and the junction held 8 bases outside the gene matches. The CDR3 totals 15 residues. Germline V gene sequence: CDR1 WSHSY, CDR2 SAAADI. The CDR3, as DNA: TGCGCCAGCAGAGGGACAGGGGTGACGGGCACTGAAGCTTTCTTT. Translating gives CASRGTGVTGTEAFF.

The chain is built from TRBV7-8 and TRBJ2-7; possible D gene TRBD1, 5 bases. The V gene's germline CDR1 is SGHVS and CDR2 FQNEAQ. Trimming cost V 0 bases and J 6 bases, with 9 bases left between them. This CDR3 is 13 amino acids long. The CDR3 loop reads CASSLAGAVEQYF. The CDR3 nucleotides are TGTGCCAGCAGCTTAGCAGGGGCGGTCGAGCAGTACTTC.

This clonotype was counted many times. The chain couples TRBV7-9 to TRBJ1-5; D call uncertain. V was clipped by 5 bases and J by 3 bases, with 17 bases between them. The CDR3 totals 16 residues. Germline assignment: CDR1 SEHNR and CDR2 FQNEAQ (reference sequence). This CDR3 reads CASSPSSDGNNQPQHF. The DNA of the CDR3 is TGTGCCAGCAGCCCCAGCTCGGACGGAAACAATCAGCCCCAGCATTTT.

This clonotype was counted once. The chain joins TRBV10-3 to TRBJ2-7; 8 nucleotides line up with TRBD2. The CDR3 totals 14 residues. V lost 5 bases to trimming and J lost 1 base; unmatched junction nucleotides: 4. Looked up from germline, CDR1 is ENHRY and CDR2 is SYGVKD. The CDR3 coding sequence is TGTGCCATCAGTCAGCGGGGGCATTCCTACGAGCAGTACTTC. This sequence encodes CAISQRGHSYEQYF.

The chain couples TRBV5-1 to TRBJ2-5; D is unresolved. Germline-derived CDR1 and CDR2 are SGHRS and YFSETQ. With 0 bases removed from V and 5 bases from J, the gap between germline ends came to 14 bases. CDR3 length: 15 residues. For the CDR3, the DNA is TGCGCCAGCAGCTTGGCCTCGAAGGCCTCCGAGACCCAGTACTTC. Its protein is CASSLASKASETQYF.

The chain uses TRBV7-9 and TRBJ2-2, with 9 bases fitting TRBD2. CDR1 and CDR2 (germline): SEHNR, FQNEAQ (reference sequence). J lost 5 bases, V lost 4 bases, and 8 bases had no gene match. The CDR3 has 16 amino acids. The CDR3 sequence: CASSSWASGETGELFF. CDR3 DNA sequence: TGTGCCAGCAGCTCATGGGCTAGCGGGGAGACCGGGGAGCTGTTTTTT.

Regarding this clonotype: A much bigger clone sits one base away, suggesting this may be a read error. The chain links TRBV12-3 or TRBV12-4 to TRBJ2-1, with D perhaps matching TRBD2 (5 bases). The CDR3 is 14 amino acids. This CDR3 reads CASSLIATYNEQCF. For the CDR3, the DNA is TGTGCCAGCAGTTTAATAGCGACCTACAATGAGCAGTGCTTC.

This clonotype came up many times. J is TRBJ1-6 and V is TRBV7-9, with no clear D. Per germline, CDR1 SEHNR and CDR2 FQNEAQ (reference sequence). V dropped 4 bases and J dropped 7 bases, with 11 bases sitting between them. CDR3 length equals 14 residues. CDR3 amino acids: CASSSMTENSPLHF. The CDR3 region has the DNA TGTGCCAGCAGCTCCATGACGGAAAATTCACCCCTCCACTTT.

This clonotype was seen ten or more times. The CDR3 DNA is TGTGCCATGACCAAAACAGGGGGGAGCTCCTACAATGAGCAGTTCTTC. Translated: CAMTKTGGSSYNEQFF. J is TRBJ2-1 and V is TRBV2, with 8 bases fitting TRBD1. The trim removed 10 bases at V and 0 bases at J, leaving 11 bases unmatched. CDR1 and CDR2 (germline): SNHLY, FYNNEI. The CDR3 is made up of 16 amino acids.

The V and J genes are TRBV7-2 and TRBJ1-6; the D gene is possibly TRBD1 (5 bases). The germline CDR1 and CDR2 sequences are SGHTA and FQGNSA. This CDR3 is built from 14 residues. Trimming shortened V by 2 bases and J by 10 bases, and 12 bases separated the two germline ends. The CDR3 reads CASSLWGGESPLHF. In DNA form, the CDR3 reads TGTGCCAGCAGCTTATGGGGCGGGGAATCACCCCTCCACTTT. Full variable domain (missing parts from reference TRBV7-2 and TRBJ1-6): GAGVSQSPSNKVTEKGKDVELRCDPISGHTALYWYRQSLGQGLEFLIYFQGNSAPDKSGLPSDRFSAERTGGSVSTLTIQRTQQEDSAVYLCASSLWGGESPLHFGNGTRLTVT.

The CDR3 bases are TGCAGCGTTGAAGATCACGGAAAAAACATTCAGTACTTC. Amino acid sequence: CSVEDHGKNIQYF. The J gene is TRBJ2-4, the V gene TRBV29-1; D ambiguous. The CDR3 extends over 13 amino acids. The V and J ends lost 0 bases and 4 bases respectively, with 7 bases between them. CDR1 is SQVTM and CDR2 is ANQGSEA in the germline V gene.

The J gene is TRBJ2-5, the V gene TRBV12-3 or TRBV12-4; maybe TRBD2 (6 bases). Deletions cut 0 bases from V and 5 bases from J, with 13 bases between. The CDR3 sequence is 15 residues long. As DNA, the CDR3 is TGTGCCAGCAGTTTAGCGGGACTCATGGGGGAGACCCAGTACTTC. Protein product: CASSLAGLMGETQYF.

J is TRBJ2-3 and V is TRBV4-2; D might be TRBD1 or TRBD2, each matching 6 bases. This CDR3 comprises 15 residues. Between the trimmed V and J ends, which lost 3 bases and 4 bases, there was a span of 14 bases. The germline gives CDR1 LGHNA, CDR2 YNFKEQ. CDR3 DNA sequence: TGTGCCAGCAGCCAGAGTTCGGGGGCTGCAGATACGCAGTATTTT. It translates to CASSQSSGAADTQYF.

The chain employs TRBV6-1 and TRBJ2-1, with a weak D call TRBD2 (6 bases). Germline V gene lookup returns CDR1 MNHNS and CDR2 SASEGT. Trimming removed 8 bases from V and 5 bases from J, with 16 bases in between. The CDR3 contains 14 residues. Written as DNA, the CDR3 is TGTGCCAGCGGGGGGAAGGGACTTGACAATGAGCAGTTCTTC. It codes for CASGGKGLDNEQFF.

A few counts support this clonotype. The chain carries TRBV20-1 and TRBJ2-7; TRBD1 matches at 7 bases. V lost 0 bases to trimming and J lost 7 bases; unmatched junction nucleotides: 9. Per the germline V gene, CDR1 is DFQATT and CDR2 is SNEGSKA (reference sequence). CDR3 length: 14 amino acids. In DNA form, the CDR3 reads TGCAGTGCTAGAGAGGGGACAGCCCTGGGAGAGCAGTACTTC. This encodes CSAREGTALGEQYF.

This clonotype was counted a few times. The gene calls are TRBV19 and TRBJ2-7, with D maybe TRBD1 (5 bases). V was pared by 5 bases and J by 2 bases, with 13 bases between. CDR1 is LNHDA and CDR2 is SQIVND in the germline V gene (reference sequence). This CDR3 contains 14 residues. CDR3 nucleotide sequence: TGTGCCAGTAGTCGTCAGGGTATGGCCTACGAGCAGTACTTC. Translation gives CASSRQGMAYEQYF.

A few counts support this clonotype. V is TRBV29-1 and J is TRBJ2-7, with D possibly TRBD2 on 6 matching bases. V was clipped by 3 bases and J by 3 bases, with 9 bases between them. The germline CDR1 and CDR2 sequences are SQVTM and ANQGSEA. This CDR3 contains 12 residues. CDR3 sequence: CSVEGGGYEQYF. Written as DNA, the CDR3 is TGCAGCGTTGAGGGAGGCGGCTACGAGCAGTACTTC.

This clonotype was seen repeatedly, ten times or more. The chain carries TRBV5-1 and TRBJ2-3; D tentatively fits TRBD1 or TRBD2 (5 bases each). Germline-derived CDR1 and CDR2 are SGHRS and YFSETQ. The CDR3 extends over 14 amino acids. Trimming removed 2 bases at V and 2 bases at J, with 9 bases between. The CDR3 DNA sequence: TGCGCCAGCAGCTTTCAGGGACCCACAGATACGCAGTATTTT. Protein sequence: CASSFQGPTDTQYF.

This clonotype was detected a few times. The V call is TRBV10-3, the J call TRBJ2-7; 10 bases are shared with TRBD2. Looked up from germline, CDR1 is ENHRY and CDR2 is SYGVKD. This CDR3 is built from 14 residues. V shed 5 bases, J shed 3 bases, and the junction held 4 bases outside the gene matches. Here the CDR3 reads CAISQLAGNYEQYF. The DNA for the CDR3 is TGTGCCATCAGTCAACTAGCGGGGAACTACGAGCAGTACTTC.

The chain joins TRBV11-1 to TRBJ2-1; 9 positions agree with TRBD1. The length of the CDR3 is 15 residues. Germline CDR1 and CDR2: SGHAT and FQDESV (reference sequence). Unmatched junction bases numbered 11, after V lost 5 bases and J lost 9 bases. The CDR3 region is CASSVWDRELAEQFF. Written as DNA, the CDR3 is TGTGCCAGCAGCGTATGGGACAGGGAACTCGCTGAGCAGTTCTTC.

This clonotype was seen a handful of times. The chain carries TRBV6-1 and TRBJ1-2; TRBD1 aligns across 7 bases. The V segment lost 6 bases and the J segment 5 bases; nucleotides outside the gene matches: 6. This CDR3 is 13 amino acids long. Germline V gene lookup returns CDR1 MNHNS and CDR2 SASEGT. CDR3 coding DNA: TGTGCCAGCAGGACGGACAGGACTTATGGCTACACCTTC. Its protein product is CASRTDRTYGYTF.

At least ten counts were recorded for this clonotype. The rearrangement uses TRBV20-1 and TRBJ2-2, with D tentatively TRBD1 (5 bases). This CDR3 spans 14 amino acids. Between the trimmed V and J ends, which lost 0 bases and 4 bases, there was a span of 9 bases. Germline V gene data show CDR1 as DFQATT and CDR2 as SNEGSKA (reference sequence). CDR3 coding DNA: TGCAGTGCTAGAGACCAGGGTGGCACCGGGGAGCTGTTTTTT. This encodes CSARDQGGTGELFF.